Each of the 21 T cell receptor beta chains below was sequenced from the same sample in a study of monozygotic twins with inflammatory bowel disease. TCRdb re-called the 5' RACE reads; every CDR3 protein appears as one record, without DNA. The sample shows around 100,000 distinct CDR3 sequences, and about 2% sits with its ten largest clones. The specimen sequenced was blood. These receptors all come from a human donor with ulcerative colitis or Crohn's disease, or a healthy co-twin of an affected twin (not recorded which).

V and J are TRBV29-1 and TRBJ2-7. Germline V gives CDR1 SQVTM, CDR2 ANQGSEA. CDR3 length equals 12 residues. The CDR3 region is CSVRESSYEQYF.

The chain couples TRBV24-1 to TRBJ2-1; TCRdb indicates TRBD1, and absent DNA this call remains unverified. Germline-derived CDR1 and CDR2 are KGHDR and SFDVKD. The CDR3 consists of 13 residues. The CDR3 reads CATSPLGRGEQFF.

The chain recombines TRBV5-1 with TRBJ2-7. CDR3 size: 14 residues. Per the germline V gene, CDR1 is SGHRS and CDR2 is YFSETQ. This chain's CDR3 is CASSSGRRAYEQYF.

The CDR3 region is CASSLIGYGYTF. The genes are TRBV12-3 or TRBV12-4 and TRBJ1-2. The CDR3 runs to 12 residues.

The V call is TRBV2, the J call TRBJ2-1. This CDR3 has 13 residues. The germline CDR1 and CDR2 sequences are SNHLY and FYNNEI. The CDR3 sequence is CASIVQLYNEQFF.

The chain recombines TRBV20-1 with TRBJ2-4; TCRdb outputs TRBD1, but without DNA this stays unchecked. The CDR3 is 16 amino acids. Germline V gene data show CDR1 as DFQATT and CDR2 as SNEGSKA (reference sequence). CDR3 in amino acids: CSGIGLDWGAKNIQYF.

The V call is TRBV4-2, the J call TRBJ1-2; TCRdb picks TRBD1, but there is no DNA to check that call. This CDR3 spans 16 amino acids. The germline V gene encodes CDR1 LGHNA and CDR2 YNFKEQ. The CDR3 loop is CASSQERVGQAGGYTF.

This chain links TRBV18 with TRBJ1-2; TCRdb proposes TRBD1, but this gene call is untestable without DNA. In germline, CDR1 is KGHSH, CDR2 LQKENI. The CDR3 extends over 18 amino acids. The CDR3 sequence: CASSPTQGQGRSTDGYTF.

The V and J genes are TRBV7-9 and TRBJ2-5; TCRdb selects TRBD2, and the lack of DNA leaves this call unchecked. Germline V gene lookup returns CDR1 SEHNR and CDR2 FQNEAQ (reference sequence). This CDR3 comprises 15 residues. The CDR3 protein is CASSLAAGKEETQYF.

V is TRBV5-1 and J is TRBJ1-2; checking the TCRdb D call of TRBD1 is not possible without DNA. The CDR3 has 13 residues. Germline-derived CDR1 and CDR2 are SGHRS and YFSETQ. The CDR3 region is CASSTDSNYGYTF.

J is TRBJ2-7 and V is TRBV20-1; TCRdb outputs TRBD1, but without DNA this stays unchecked. Germline V gene lookup returns CDR1 DFQATT and CDR2 SNEGSKA (reference sequence). CDR3 length: 16 residues. This CDR3 reads CSARGTLMGERYEQYF.

This chain uses TRBV29-1 with TRBJ2-7; the TCRdb D gene call, TRBD1, has no DNA to confirm it. This CDR3 has 15 amino acids. Germline assignment: CDR1 SQVTM and CDR2 ANQGSEA. The CDR3 spells CSALTDRGLPYEQYF.

V and J are TRBV5-1 and TRBJ2-1; the TRBD1 assignment by TCRdb is unverifiable without DNA. This CDR3 region has 15 residues. CDR1 and CDR2 (germline): SGHRS, YFSETQ. The CDR3 loop reads CASSRSTGLSNEQFF.

V gene TRBV5-5 combines with J gene TRBJ2-3; the D call from TCRdb, TRBD1, cannot be confirmed without DNA. The length of the CDR3 is 15 residues. CDR1 and CDR2 (germline): SGHKS, YYEKEE (reference sequence). CDR3: CASRNLQGWTDTQYF.

This chain uses TRBV20-1 with TRBJ2-1; TCRdb's D call of TRBD1 is untestable without DNA. CDR1 and CDR2 (germline): DFQATT, SNEGSKA (reference sequence). This CDR3 spans 14 amino acids. This CDR3 reads CSARLQGLYNEQFF.

The rearrangement uses TRBV29-1 and TRBJ2-7. There are 13 residues in the CDR3. CDR1 SQVTM and CDR2 ANQGSEA come from the germline V gene. The CDR3 sequence: CSFLYGSSYEQYF.

The chain recombines TRBV12-3 or TRBV12-4 with TRBJ1-1. The CDR3 runs 14 residues. CDR3 amino acids: CASSLSPGNTEAFF.

CDR3 in amino acids: CASSLTSGTSGLYSYEQYF. The rearrangement joins TRBV11-2 to TRBJ2-7; TCRdb designates TRBD2, a call that cannot be tested without DNA. The length of the CDR3 is 19 residues. Looked up from germline, CDR1 is SGHAT and CDR2 is FQNNGV. Based on the CDR3 plus reference TRBV11-2 and TRBJ2-7, the full variable domain is EAGVAQSPRYKIIEKRQSVAFWCNPISGHATLYWYQQILGQGPKLLIQFQNNGVVDDSQLPKDRFSAERLKGVDSTLKIQPAKLEDSAVYLCASSLTSGTSGLYSYEQYFGPGTRLTVT.

The chain carries TRBV10-3 and TRBJ1-4. Germline V gene data show CDR1 as ENHRY and CDR2 as SYGVKD. CDR3 size: 13 residues. CDR3 sequence: CAISVVLNEKLFF.

The V gene is TRBV24-1, the J gene TRBJ2-3; the D call of TRBD2 rests on TCRdb alone, since no DNA is present to check it. This CDR3 is 14 amino acids long. Germline V lookup: CDR1 KGHDR, CDR2 SFDVKD. CDR3 protein: CATSRAGASDTQYF.

V usage is TRBV6-4 and J usage is TRBJ2-1; TCRdb selects TRBD1, and the lack of DNA leaves this call unchecked. Germline CDR1 reads MRHNA; CDR2 reads SNTAGT. CDR3 length: 14 amino acids. The CDR3 here is CASSSGTGGNEQFF.